This TCR beta chain was obtained from a study of T cells in Graves' hyperthyroidism and ophthalmopathy. Regions amplified from RNA transcripts were the TCR beta CDR3 regions. Primed by the HTBI set, a first-round RT-PCR was run on the TCR CDR3. TCRdb reprocessed the multiplex PCR reads via MiXCR and lists one record per CDR3 protein. Of around 350,000 distinct CDR3 sequences in the sample, roughly a sixth were seen once. The CDR3 sequence is 15 residues long. The germline gives CDR1 DFQATT, CDR2 SNEGSKA (reference sequence). V shed 6 bases, J shed 9 bases, and the junction held 15 bases outside the gene matches. Overall study results and limits: The model identified upcoming ophthalmopathy a median approximately 6.5 months ahead of onset. Ophthalmopathy could be told apart from stable hyperthyroidism with a 13 V-J model.

This clonotype was detected many times. The antigen is not known. The chain links TRBV20-1 to TRBJ2-1, with TRBD2 matching 9 bases. This clonotype was sampled from a young woman with Graves' hyperthyroidism that later progressed to Graves' ophthalmopathy. Sequencing was carried out using blood. CDR3 region: CSAQRRAGGTPEQFF. The CDR3 nucleotides are TGCAGTGCCCAGAGGCGGGCGGGGGGGACCCCTGAGCAGTTCTTC.